This T cell receptor beta chain was obtained from a study of cytomegalovirus exposure and HLA in healthy donors. As to this clone: What it recognizes is unknown.

The germline gives CDR1 LNHNV, CDR2 YYDKDF (reference sequence). Trimming left V 1 base short and J 5 bases short, with 12 bases between. The CDR3 covers 15 residues. Notes on the study in general: Analysis performed later showed TCR beta chains linked to HLA being more clonally expanded than equally common others. 87-base-pair reads could not separate some V segments, including TRBV6-2 and TRBV6-3.

PCR involved 60 Vbeta and 13 Jbeta primers. Clones were read by immunoSEQ multiplex PCR, and TCRdb kept only the in-frame ones, dropping some. The sample has 200,000 to 250,000 clones, roughly 84% seen once. The chain uses TRBV15 and TRBJ2-4, with D possibly matching TRBD1 (6 bases). The sequenced sample consisted of PBMCs. The TCR was taken from a boy between 2 and 10 years old in good health and CMV-seronegative. The CDR3 is CATSRAWDTENIQYF. CDR3 coding DNA: TGTGCCACCAGCAGAGCCTGGGACACAGAAAACATTCAGTACTTC.